A selection of T cell receptor beta chains follows, all from one sample in a study of blood T cell repertoires in COVID-19. The table came from immunoSEQ multiplex PCR; TCRdb's copy has only in-frame clones and leaves some out. This sample has around 180,000 clones, with 74% found just once. Sequenced input: peripheral blood. These receptors were obtained from a woman of 80 years or more with acute or convalescent COVID-19. CDR3s include the opening cysteine and the closing phenylalanine or tryptophan. The order of the fields is CDR3 DNA, CDR3 protein, D gene, V gene, J gene, clone size. D genes are given only for firm matches. Size is omitted from some rows. Given values are once, few, many or a class for expanded clones.

cdr3_nt: TGCGCCAGCAGCCAAGAAGAAGTAGGGGCGGATGGCTACACCTTC; cdr3_aa: CASSQEEVGADGYTF; d_call: -; v_call: TRBV4-1; j_call: TRBJ1-2; clone_size: -
cdr3_nt: TGCGCCAGCAGCCAAGAGAGGGGGGGTGCAGGGTATGGCTACACCTTC; cdr3_aa: CASSQERGGAGYGYTF; d_call: -; v_call: TRBV4-3; j_call: TRBJ1-2; clone_size: -
cdr3_nt: TGTGCCATCACGGGCGGGATCGCCTACAATGAGCAGTTCTTC; cdr3_aa: CAITGGIAYNEQFF; d_call: -; v_call: TRBV10-3; j_call: TRBJ2-1; clone_size: -
cdr3_nt: TGTGCCGGAGGCCGGGACTATGGCTACACCTTC; cdr3_aa: CAGGRDYGYTF; d_call: -; v_call: TRBV2; j_call: TRBJ1-2; clone_size: few
cdr3_nt: TGTGCCAGCTCTCCCGGGACAGAGAAAACCGGGGAGCTGTTTTTT; cdr3_aa: CASSPGTEKTGELFF; d_call: TRBD1; v_call: TRBV18; j_call: TRBJ2-2; clone_size: -
cdr3_nt: TGTGCCAGCAGTTTTCTGGCTTTGGCAGGGTCTGGCTACACCTTC; cdr3_aa: CASSFLALAGSGYTF; d_call: -; v_call: TRBV28; j_call: TRBJ1-2; clone_size: -
cdr3_nt: TGTGCCAGCAGGCCGACTAGCGGCCCTACCTACGAGCAGTACTTC; cdr3_aa: CASRPTSGPTYEQYF; d_call: TRBD2; v_call: TRBV27; j_call: TRBJ2-7; clone_size: once
cdr3_nt: TGTGCCAGCAGCGGGGGACAGCCCTTCTACAATGAGCAGTTCTTC; cdr3_aa: CASSGGQPFYNEQFF; d_call: -; v_call: TRBV6-5; j_call: TRBJ2-1; clone_size: -
cdr3_nt: TGTGCCAGCAGCCGAGAGACAGGGGACCATGGCTACACCTTC; cdr3_aa: CASSRETGDHGYTF; d_call: TRBD1; v_call: TRBV9; j_call: TRBJ1-2; clone_size: -
cdr3_nt: TGTGCCAGCTCACTGGGACTAGCGGGAGTAGAGCAGTTCTTC; cdr3_aa: CASSLGLAGVEQFF; d_call: TRBD2; v_call: TRBV18; j_call: TRBJ2-1; clone_size: -
cdr3_nt: TGCAGCGTTCCCGGGACTCCGCACTCCAAAAACATTCAGTACTTC; cdr3_aa: CSVPGTPHSKNIQYF; d_call: -; v_call: TRBV29-1; j_call: TRBJ2-4; clone_size: -
cdr3_nt: TGTGCCAGCAGTTTCCTAGGAAGCTCTGGAAACACCATATATTTT; cdr3_aa: CASSFLGSSGNTIYF; d_call: -; v_call: TRBV28; j_call: TRBJ1-3; clone_size: -
cdr3_nt: TGTGCCAGCAGCCGAGACGGAGGGCACGACAATGAGCAGTTCTTC; cdr3_aa: CASSRDGGHDNEQFF; d_call: -; v_call: TRBV7-8; j_call: TRBJ2-1; clone_size: -
cdr3_nt: TGTGCCACCAAAGGGGGTATGGCCTACAATGAGCAGTTCTTC; cdr3_aa: CATKGGMAYNEQFF; d_call: -; v_call: TRBV2; j_call: TRBJ2-1; clone_size: -
cdr3_nt: TGTGCCAGCAGAGACTCCCGACCCGGCGAGCAGTACTTC; cdr3_aa: CASRDSRPGEQYF; d_call: -; v_call: TRBV6-6; j_call: TRBJ2-7; clone_size: -
cdr3_nt: TGTGCCAGCAGACTTACTAGCGGGGTACTATCGAACACCGGGGAGCTGTTTTTT; cdr3_aa: CASRLTSGVLSNTGELFF; d_call: TRBD2; v_call: TRBV2; j_call: TRBJ2-2; clone_size: -
cdr3_nt: TGTGCCAGCAGCGGTCCAGGGTATACGAACACTGAAGCTTTCTTT; cdr3_aa: CASSGPGYTNTEAFF; d_call: -; v_call: TRBV9; j_call: TRBJ1-1; clone_size: -
cdr3_nt: TGTGCCAGCAGCTTATCCGGACTTTTCAATGAGCAGTTCTTC; cdr3_aa: CASSLSGLFNEQFF; d_call: -; v_call: TRBV7-3; j_call: TRBJ2-1; clone_size: -
cdr3_nt: TGTGCCAGCAGTTTAGGGGACAGGGGTTCCAGTGAAGCTTTCTTT; cdr3_aa: CASSLGDRGSSEAFF; d_call: TRBD1; v_call: TRBV28; j_call: TRBJ1-1; clone_size: -
cdr3_nt: TGTGCCAGCAGTTTATCGGGAGGGCCAACAGATACGCAGTATTTT; cdr3_aa: CASSLSGGPTDTQYF; d_call: TRBD2; v_call: TRBV7-9; j_call: TRBJ2-3; clone_size: -
cdr3_nt: TGTGCCAGCAGTTTAGCGGGGAGTCAGCCCCAGCATTTT; cdr3_aa: CASSLAGSQPQHF; d_call: -; v_call: TRBV28; j_call: TRBJ1-5; clone_size: few
cdr3_nt: TGTGCCAGCAGCTTGGAGGCGGGGGCAGAGACCCAGTACTTC; cdr3_aa: CASSLEAGAETQYF; d_call: -; v_call: TRBV5-8; j_call: TRBJ2-5; clone_size: -
cdr3_nt: TGTGCCACCAGTGATCCTGACGGCGGAGCCTACAATGAGCAGTTCTTC; cdr3_aa: CATSDPDGGAYNEQFF; d_call: -; v_call: TRBV24-1; j_call: TRBJ2-1; clone_size: -
cdr3_nt: TGCGCCAGCAGCCGGGGATGGGGAGGGGGAGCCTACGAGCAGTACTTC; cdr3_aa: CASSRGWGGGAYEQYF; d_call: -; v_call: TRBV5-1; j_call: TRBJ2-7; clone_size: -
cdr3_nt: TGTGCCAGCAGAAGAACCGGGACAAGAAATAGCAATCAGCCCCAGCATTTT; cdr3_aa: CASRRTGTRNSNQPQHF; d_call: -; v_call: TRBV28; j_call: TRBJ1-5; clone_size: -
cdr3_nt: TGTGCCAGCAGTGGACTAGCGGGAGGCACAGATACGCAGTATTTT; cdr3_aa: CASSGLAGGTDTQYF; d_call: TRBD2; v_call: TRBV3-1/TRBV3-2; j_call: TRBJ2-3; clone_size: -
cdr3_nt: TGTGCCAGCAGCAAGGGGGGGTTCGACGAGCAGTACTTC; cdr3_aa: CASSKGGFDEQYF; d_call: -; v_call: TRBV6-5; j_call: TRBJ2-7; clone_size: -
cdr3_nt: TGTGCCAGCTCACCTAGGGGCACTAATGAAAAACTGTTTTTT; cdr3_aa: CASSPRGTNEKLFF; d_call: -; v_call: TRBV18; j_call: TRBJ1-4; clone_size: -
cdr3_nt: TGCGCCAGCAGCCGGGACAGGGGGGACAAAAACATTCAGTACTTC; cdr3_aa: CASSRDRGDKNIQYF; d_call: TRBD1; v_call: TRBV5-1; j_call: TRBJ2-4; clone_size: -
cdr3_nt: TGTGCCAGCAGTTTGTGGCGGGGAGACTACGAGCAGTACTTC; cdr3_aa: CASSLWRGDYEQYF; d_call: -; v_call: TRBV6-5; j_call: TRBJ2-7; clone_size: once
cdr3_nt: TGTGCCAGCTCACCCCTAGAGGACAATGAGCAGTTCTTC; cdr3_aa: CASSPLEDNEQFF; d_call: -; v_call: TRBV18; j_call: TRBJ2-1; clone_size: -
cdr3_nt: TGTGCCACCAGTCCGGGACAAGCTCTATCCGGGGAGCTGTTTTTT; cdr3_aa: CATSPGQALSGELFF; d_call: -; v_call: TRBV24-1; j_call: TRBJ2-2; clone_size: -
cdr3_nt: TGTGCCAGCAGCCAAGTAGAAAACGGGGAGCTGTTTTTT; cdr3_aa: CASSQVENGELFF; d_call: -; v_call: TRBV14; j_call: TRBJ2-2; clone_size: -
cdr3_nt: TGCGCCAGCAGCTTGGTAGGCAGGGACTACGAGCAGTACTTC; cdr3_aa: CASSLVGRDYEQYF; d_call: -; v_call: TRBV5-1; j_call: TRBJ2-7; clone_size: few
cdr3_nt: TGTGCCAGCAGCCTAAGGAGACTAGCGGGAGGGAACGAGCAGTACTTC; cdr3_aa: CASSLRRLAGGNEQYF; d_call: TRBD2; v_call: TRBV5-4; j_call: TRBJ2-7; clone_size: -
cdr3_nt: TGTGCCAGCAGAGGGACAGGGGCTGAAAAACTGTTTTTT; cdr3_aa: CASRGTGAEKLFF; d_call: TRBD1; v_call: TRBV2; j_call: TRBJ1-4; clone_size: -
cdr3_nt: TGTGCCAGCAGTTTCTCCTCTCCGCGTAGTGCCCGCCCCACAGATACGCAGTATTTT; cdr3_aa: CASSFSSPRSARPTDTQYF; d_call: -; v_call: TRBV27; j_call: TRBJ2-3; clone_size: -
cdr3_nt: TGTGCCAGCAGTTACTCCGGGACAACGGATGAAAAACTGTTTTTT; cdr3_aa: CASSYSGTTDEKLFF; d_call: -; v_call: TRBV6-5; j_call: TRBJ1-4; clone_size: few